This entry features one T cell receptor (beta chain) sequence. This clone showed up just once. Its antigen target is currently unknown. No base quality values were provided; no much bigger clone lies one nucleotide off. The data were obtained in a study of memory CD8 T cells in hepatitis C reinfection (dated by TCRdb to about 2017). As for the study more broadly: Among the donors, a few cleared two back-to-back HCV infections on their own, whereas two got rid of a primary infection but ended up chronically infected after reinfection. HCV reinfection was defined as a positive HCV RNA test following two negative tests taken at least 60 days apart. Pre-reinfection samples were taken from 55 to 20 weeks before reinfection was detected. Across an HCV reinfection episode in four or five donors, the study followed the TCR beta repertoire of virus-specific CD8 T cells over time. Between the late 2000s and the early 2010s, about 5 reinfection cases with stored pre-reinfection samples were identified. In the reinfection study, participants who had previously resolved an HCV infection were followed up every 3 months.

Library method: the immunoSEQ multiplex PCR assay. Genomic DNA was extracted from the sorted cells, and Adaptive Biotechnologies' automated high-throughput method was used to sequence the TCR beta V, D and J regions. A two-step, bias-controlled multiplex PCR was used to amplify the CDR3 regions. Amplified TCR beta libraries were sequenced on an Illumina instrument. The study's own analysis went as follows. Demultiplexed reads were processed to reduce amplification and sequencing bias, and CDR3 sequences were assigned to gene families using the IMGT database. ImmunoSEQ software version 2.0 was used to analyze repertoire data. Clonotype lists were filtered to remove out-of-frame sequences and sequences containing stop codons in the CDR3. Clonotypes below 0.01% frequency were excluded because they corresponded to less than one cell. Richness was computed as observed richness divided by input cell number, and evenness as Shannon entropy divided by log observed richness. To measure repertoire diversity and how similar the repertoire was between time points, Simpson diversity and Morisita-Horn overlap indices were applied. Each clonotype was placed into one of four groups: dominant (>1%), sub-dominant (0.5-0.99%), low abundance (0.1-0.49%) or lowest abundance (<0.1%). For the germline index, total nucleotide additions were subtracted from total CDR3 length, and that difference was then divided by total CDR3 length. TCRdb retrieved this table from immuneACCESS and kept in-frame rearrangements only. Not all clones are present; in checked studies, unresolved V genes account for under half, and no reason is known for the remainder. The DNA was the basis for D and trimming; V, J and clone size are from that table. Recorded for this sample are over 50,000 clones; about 90% of them occurred a single time. The ten largest clonotypes hold about 1% of the sample.

This specimen's time point label, per the study, means: pre-reinfection, 55 to 20 weeks before reinfection detection. Sorted cells were sequenced directly ex vivo, without in vitro expansion prior to TCR sequencing. The donors, who were people who inject drugs, were enrolled in the Montreal Acute Hepatitis C Cohort Study (HEPCO) in Canada. As controls, total naive CD8 T cells were sorted as viable CD3+ CD8+ CD45RO- cells from a couple of donors at all three reinfection time points. Before sorting, cryopreserved peripheral blood mononuclear cells were thawed, and CD8 T cells were purified from the thawed cells. CD8 T cells were enriched by negative selection with the MACS CD8+ T cell Isolation Kit. Cells were sorted on a BD FACSAria II sorter running FACSDiva software, and FlowJo was used to analyze the data. What the research found in general, with its limitations: With only 4 to 6 donors, the study could not reach definitive conclusions about public clonotypes linked to secondary clearance.

The CDR3 holds 14 amino acids from the cysteine to the phenylalanine. Only the CDR3 region is kept as DNA, spanning 42 bases read in frame from base 1. V and J are truncated by 2 bases and 0 bases respectively, leaving an intervening sequence of 7 bases. As encoded in the germline V gene (reference sequence), CDR1 is LNHDA while CDR2 is SQIVND. The source material was naive CD8+ T cells sorted from blood. Explained via the paper, the cell subset or site label denotes: total naive CD8+CD45RO- T cells. This clonotype originated in a man between 18 and 29 years old with hepatitis C virus infection. Recombination joined TRBV19 with TRBJ1-2; no D gene can be assigned with confidence. The CDR3 in this case is CASSITAANYGYTF. The DNA sequence follows: TGTGCCAGTAGTATAACAGCAGCTAACTATGGCTACACCTTC.